The 17 T cell receptor beta chains below were found in one sample sequenced in a study of cytomegalovirus exposure and HLA in healthy donors. PCR used 60 Vbeta primers and 13 Jbeta primers. Repertoires were generated with immunoSEQ multiplex PCR, while TCRdb's copy carries only in-frame clones and drops some. The sample holds 100,000 or so clones; 60% to 70% are singletons and the top ten take around 6.5%. What was sequenced was PBMCs. The receptors here all came from a woman aged 25 to 39 in good health and CMV-seronegative.

In its sample, this clone was seen a few times. The chain joins TRBV9 to TRBJ1-1, with D perhaps matching TRBD1 (6 bases). Trimming removed 0 bases from V and 4 bases from J, with 16 bases in between. CDR3 length: 16 amino acids. Germline values: CDR1 SGDLS, CDR2 YYNGEE. The CDR3, as DNA: TGTGCCAGCAGCGTAGCTTCGGGGGGCTCCGGCACTGAAGCTTTCTTT. It encodes CASSVASGGSGTEAFF.

J is TRBJ2-7 and V is TRBV5-1; no firm D call. Trimming removed 0 bases from V and 6 bases from J, with 4 bases in between. This CDR3 spans 11 amino acids. The germline V gene has CDR1 SGHRS and CDR2 YFSETQ. The CDR3 DNA follows: TGCGCCAGCAGCTTGGACGGCGAGCAGTACTTC. It specifies CASSLDGEQYF.

The chain joins TRBV7-7 to TRBJ2-2; D perhaps matches TRBD2 (5 bases). The CDR3 extends over 14 amino acids. The V end lost 5 bases, the J end lost 5 bases, and 12 bases lay between the germline ends. Per germline, CDR1 SSHAT and CDR2 FNYEAQ (reference sequence). CDR3 in DNA: TGTGCCAGCAGCCCGGGCCGGACTACCGGGGAGCTGTTTTTT. It specifies CASSPGRTTGELFF.

This clone was observed a handful of times. The chain uses TRBV28 and TRBJ1-5; no firm D call. The CDR3 sequence is 17 residues long. Trimming stripped 7 bases from V and 0 bases from J, with 19 bases between. The germline gives CDR1 MDHEN, CDR2 SYDVKM. The CDR3 protein is CASTSYIEAYSNQPQHF. CDR3 in DNA: TGTGCCAGCACCTCCTACATCGAGGCGTATAGCAATCAGCCCCAGCATTTT.

CDR3 amino acids: CASSIQTLSSYNEQFF. In DNA form, the CDR3 reads TGTGCCAGTAGTATCCAGACTTTATCCTCCTACAATGAGCAGTTCTTC. V is TRBV19 and J is TRBJ2-1; D is undetermined. In germline, CDR1 is LNHDA, CDR2 SQIVND (reference sequence). Trimming removed 3 bases from V and 0 bases from J, with 12 bases in between. The CDR3 has 16 residues.

V gene TRBV10-3 combines with J gene TRBJ2-1; 12 nucleotides align to TRBD2. This CDR3 comprises 15 residues. Trimming took 4 bases from V and 9 from J; bases not matched to a gene: 7. Germline V gene data show CDR1 as ENHRY and CDR2 as SYGVKD. This CDR3 reads CAISGASGRATEQFF. CDR3 nucleotide sequence: TGTGCCATCAGTGGGGCTAGCGGGAGGGCCACTGAGCAGTTCTTC.

The CDR3 spells CATSREAGRNNVLTF. CDR3 coding DNA: TGTGCCACCAGCAGAGAGGCGGGGCGGAACAACGTCCTGACTTTC. The gene calls are TRBV15 and TRBJ2-6; the D gene is possibly TRBD2 (6 bases). Germline V gene sequence: CDR1 LNHNV, CDR2 YYDKDF (reference sequence). The V and J ends lost 0 bases and 9 bases respectively, with 12 bases between them. The CDR3 sequence is 15 residues long.

This chain links TRBV7-3 with TRBJ2-7; D perhaps matches TRBD2 (6 bases). The V and J ends lost 2 bases and 2 bases respectively, with 10 bases between them. CDR1 is SGHTA and CDR2 is FQGTGA in the germline V gene. The CDR3 totals 14 residues. For the CDR3, the DNA is TGTGCCAGCAGCTTATTCGGCGGGACCTACGAGCAGTACTTC. It codes for CASSLFGGTYEQYF.

This clone came up once. The J gene is TRBJ2-1, the V gene TRBV20-1, with unresolved D. Trimming shortened V by 3 bases and J by 9 bases, and 9 bases separated the two germline ends. The germline gives CDR1 DFQATT, CDR2 SNEGSKA (reference sequence). This CDR3 is 11 amino acids long. In DNA form, the CDR3 reads TGCAGTGCTAGCACCCCCAGTGAGCAGTTCTTC. As protein: CSASTPSEQFF.

The chain employs TRBV19 and TRBJ1-1, with TRBD1 identical over 10 bases. The J segment lost 10 bases and the V segment lost 5 bases, leaving 7 bases of the junction unmatched. Germline CDR1 is LNHDA and CDR2 is SQIVND (reference sequence). This CDR3 region has 13 residues. The CDR3 reads CASSLRDRGLAFF. CDR3 DNA sequence: TGTGCCAGTAGTCTCCGGGACAGGGGCCTAGCTTTCTTT.

The J gene is TRBJ2-7, the V gene TRBV6-1, with D tentatively TRBD2 (6 bases). CDR3 length equals 15 residues. The V end was cut by 5 bases, the J end by 3 bases, with 17 bases between. Germline CDR1 and CDR2: MNHNS and SASEGT. The CDR3 nucleotides read TGTGCCAGCAGTCCCGCGGCTAGCGCCCACTACGAGCAGTACTTC. This encodes CASSPAASAHYEQYF.

This clone appeared a few times. The gene calls are TRBV12-5 and TRBJ1-2, with a possible D match to TRBD1 (6 bases). V dropped 4 bases and J dropped 7 bases, with 7 bases sitting between them. CDR1 is LGHNT, CDR2 FRNRAP, per germline. The CDR3 runs to 11 residues. The CDR3 loop reads CASGSRGGYTF. The CDR3 nucleotides are TGTGCTAGTGGTTCCAGGGGTGGCTACACCTTC.

The rearrangement joins TRBV18 to TRBJ2-5; perhaps TRBD2 as D (7 bases). This CDR3 comprises 15 residues. Germline CDR1 reads KGHSH; CDR2 reads LQKENI. The V and J ends lost 3 bases and 5 bases respectively, with 16 bases between them. The DNA for the CDR3 is TGTGCCAGCTCACCTCAGTACGGGGGGCCGGAGACCCAGTACTTC. Residues: CASSPQYGGPETQYF.

The rearrangement links TRBV28 to TRBJ2-5, with 8 bases that match TRBD1. The CDR3 loop spans 12 amino acids. Per germline, CDR1 MDHEN and CDR2 SYDVKM. J gave up 7 bases and V 7 bases, and 5 bases lay outside the gene matches. Here the CDR3 reads CASTTGEATQYF. CDR3 bases: TGTGCCAGCACGACAGGGGAAGCGACCCAGTACTTC.

This clone was observed a handful of times. The genes are TRBV28 and TRBJ1-6, with 8 bases aligning to TRBD1. This CDR3 is built from 13 residues. The V and J ends lost 6 bases and 9 bases, in that order; junction bases with no gene match: 4. Germline V gives CDR1 MDHEN, CDR2 SYDVKM. The CDR3 here is CASRRTGSSPLHF. CDR3 in DNA: TGTGCCAGCAGACGGACAGGGAGTTCACCCCTCCACTTT.

This clone was observed a single time. CDR3 nucleotide sequence: TGCAGTGCAGAGCAGGGGCACGGCTACACCTTC. Translating it yields CSAEQGHGYTF. The rearrangement joins TRBV20-1 to TRBJ1-2; a possible D gene is TRBD1 (6 bases). Germline assignment: CDR1 DFQATT and CDR2 SNEGSKA (reference sequence). This CDR3 is built from 11 residues. Trimming shortened V by 6 bases and J by 8 bases, and 13 bases separated the two germline ends.

This clone was recorded a few times. V usage is TRBV9 and J usage is TRBJ2-3; no clear D. The CDR3 is 16 amino acids. Germline CDR1 reads SGDLS; CDR2 reads YYNGEE. Trimming removed 4 bases from V and 6 bases from J, with 21 bases in between. CDR3 region: CASSPPARPPGDTQYF. The DNA of the CDR3 is TGTGCCAGCAGCCCCCCCGCCCGACCCCCCGGGGATACGCAGTATTTT.